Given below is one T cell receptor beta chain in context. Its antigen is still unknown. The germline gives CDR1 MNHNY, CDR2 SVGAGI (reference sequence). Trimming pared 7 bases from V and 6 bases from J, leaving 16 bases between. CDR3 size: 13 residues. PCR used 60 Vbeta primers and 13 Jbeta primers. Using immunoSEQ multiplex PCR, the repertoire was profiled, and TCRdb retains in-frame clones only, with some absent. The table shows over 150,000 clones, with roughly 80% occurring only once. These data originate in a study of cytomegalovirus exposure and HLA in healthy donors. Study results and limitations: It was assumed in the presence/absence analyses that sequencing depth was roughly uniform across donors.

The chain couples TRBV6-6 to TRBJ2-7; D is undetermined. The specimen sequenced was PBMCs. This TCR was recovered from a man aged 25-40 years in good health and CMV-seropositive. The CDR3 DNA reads TGTGCCAGCACCCCCGGGTCTAGGAGCGAGCAGTACTTC. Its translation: CASTPGSRSEQYF.